The 17 T cell receptor beta chains listed next were all sequenced from one sample in a study of cytomegalovirus exposure and HLA in healthy donors. Primers for the PCR totalled 60 Vbeta and 13 Jbeta. TCRdb's table, derived via immunoSEQ multiplex PCR, lists solely in-frame clones and lacks some. The data contain under 150,000 clones, about 86% of them singletons. Source material: PBMCs. These receptors originate from a man aged 18 to 30 in good health and CMV-seronegative.

The rearrangement uses TRBV2 and TRBJ1-1; TRBD1 matches at 8 bases. This CDR3 region has 13 residues. The V segment lost 8 bases and the J segment 8 bases; nucleotides outside the gene matches: 10. Germline V gene data show CDR1 as SNHLY and CDR2 as FYNNEI. CDR3 residues: CASWNHRGSEAFF. The CDR3, as DNA: TGTGCCAGCTGGAATCACAGGGGGTCAGAAGCTTTCTTT.

The gene calls are TRBV4-2 and TRBJ2-2, with D tentatively TRBD1 (6 bases). The CDR3 runs 16 residues. Trimming took off 4 bases at V and 0 bases at J, with 12 bases between the two ends. Germline CDR1 reads LGHNA; CDR2 reads YNFKEQ. CDR3 sequence: CASSLATGANTGELFF. For the CDR3, the DNA is TGTGCCAGCAGCCTCGCGACAGGTGCGAACACCGGGGAGCTGTTTTTT.

The genes are TRBV10-2 and TRBJ1-1, with D tentatively TRBD1 (5 bases). Between the trimmed V and J ends, which lost 4 bases and 1 base, there was a span of 19 bases. The CDR3 extends over 17 amino acids. Germline CDR1 is WSHSY and CDR2 is SAAADI. The CDR3 loop is CASSVSSPRTRNTEAFF. Written as DNA, the CDR3 is TGCGCCAGCAGTGTGTCATCCCCCCGGACAAGGAACACTGAAGCTTTCTTT.

V usage is TRBV2 and J usage is TRBJ2-7; D may be TRBD1 (6 bases). Germline V gives CDR1 SNHLY, CDR2 FYNNEI. V was shortened by 6 bases and J by 3 bases, with 18 bases between the two germline ends. The CDR3 is 15 amino acids. CDR3 nucleotides: TGTGCCAGCAGGAACTACCGGGACATACTCTACGAGCAGTACTTC. Its translation: CASRNYRDILYEQYF.

The chain is built from TRBV28 and TRBJ2-1; 10 nucleotides line up with TRBD2. Germline V gene data show CDR1 as MDHEN and CDR2 as SYDVKM. The ends lost 6 bases at V and 5 bases at J; junction bases unmatched: 7. This CDR3 has 15 amino acids. CDR3 sequence (DNA): TGTGCCAGCAGCTCCCCACTAGCGGGGAACAATGAGCAGTTCTTC. This gives the protein CASSSPLAGNNEQFF. The complete variable domain, with remaining parts taken from reference TRBV28 and TRBJ2-1, reads DVKVTQSSRYLVKRTGEKVFLECVQDMDHENMFWYRQDPGLGLRLIYFSYDVKMKEKGDIPEGYSVSREKKERFSLILESASTNQTSMYLCASSSPLAGNNEQFFGPGTRLTVL.

This sequence joins TRBV5-4 and TRBJ2-7; TRBD1 matches 9 bases. The junction had 6 bases not matched to a gene; V was cut back by 3 bases and J by 2 bases. This CDR3 spans 15 amino acids. The germline V gene encodes CDR1 SGHNT and CDR2 YYREEE (reference sequence). The DNA for the CDR3 is TGTGCCAGCAGCTCCTGGGGACAGGGAGCCTACGAGCAGTACTTC. Its translation: CASSSWGQGAYEQYF. The variable domain in full, completed from reference TRBV5-4 and TRBJ2-7, reads ETGVTQSPTHLIKTRGQQVTLRCSSQSGHNTVSWYQQALGQGPQFIFQYYREEENGRGNFPPRFSGLQFPNYSSELNVNALELDDSALYLCASSSWGQGAYEQYFGPGTRLTVT.

This clone was seen a handful of times. The chain links TRBV6-5 to TRBJ1-1, with TRBD1 as a possible D gene (5 bases). Germline V lookup: CDR1 MNHEY, CDR2 SVGAGI. V lost 5 bases to trimming and J lost 0 bases, with 10 bases between them. This CDR3 region has 14 residues. The CDR3 protein is CASSQTVMNTEAFF. CDR3 DNA sequence: TGTGCCAGCAGTCAGACAGTGATGAACACTGAAGCTTTCTTT.

This rearrangement joins TRBV4-3 to TRBJ1-4; no clear D. V lost 5 bases, J lost 0 bases, and 10 bases lay in between. CDR3 length: 15 amino acids. The germline CDR1 and CDR2 sequences are LGHNA and YSLEER. CDR3 sequence (DNA): TGCGCCAGCAGCGCCACGGTCTCAACTAATGAAAAACTGTTTTTT. This encodes CASSATVSTNEKLFF.

V is TRBV7-2 and J is TRBJ2-7; D unclear. With 3 bases removed from V and 0 bases from J, the gap between germline ends came to 12 bases. Germline V gene data show CDR1 as SGHTA and CDR2 as FQGNSA. This CDR3 spans 15 amino acids. CDR3 protein: CASSLKLLPSYEQYF. The DNA for the CDR3 is TGTGCCAGCAGCTTGAAACTATTACCCTCCTACGAGCAGTACTTC.

The genes are TRBV2 and TRBJ1-4; 8 nucleotides agree with TRBD1. The CDR3 is made up of 15 amino acids. Trimming took 6 bases from V and 8 from J; bases not matched to a gene: 11. Germline V lookup: CDR1 SNHLY, CDR2 FYNNEI. The CDR3 sequence is CASSPPGQEKEKLFF. For the CDR3, the DNA is TGTGCCAGCAGCCCGCCGGGACAGGAAAAGGAAAAACTGTTTTTT.

The chain couples TRBV6-6 to TRBJ2-1; D may be TRBD2 (5 bases). This CDR3 is 16 amino acids long. Germline-derived CDR1 and CDR2 are MNHNY and SVGAGI (reference sequence). V lost 5 bases and J lost 0, with 14 bases in between. CDR3 nucleotides: TGTGCCAGCAGTGGGAGCGGCGCCAGCTCCTACAATGAGCAGTTCTTC. It specifies CASSGSGASSYNEQFF.

V gene TRBV28 combines with J gene TRBJ2-3; D might be TRBD2 (6 bases). V gave up 6 bases and J gave up 6 bases, with 16 bases separating them. The CDR3 runs 14 residues. Per the germline V gene, CDR1 is MDHEN and CDR2 is SYDVKM. The DNA for the CDR3 is TGTGCCAGCAGCTTACCCGCGGGGATCGATACGCAGTATTTT. This codes for CASSLPAGIDTQYF.

This chain uses TRBV12-5 with TRBJ1-2, with D possibly being TRBD1 (6 bases). Germline V gene sequence: CDR1 LGHNT, CDR2 FRNRAP. Trimming shortened V by 5 bases and J by 2 bases, and 15 bases separated the two germline ends. The CDR3 has 15 residues. CDR3 loop: CASGPGGGQNYGYTF. The CDR3 region has the DNA TGTGCTAGTGGTCCGGGAGGGGGGCAGAACTATGGCTACACCTTC.

A single count supports this clone. This sequence joins TRBV6-5 and TRBJ1-2, with TRBD1 matching over 9 bases. Germline V gene lookup returns CDR1 MNHEY and CDR2 SVGAGI. The CDR3 consists of 15 residues. V shed 2 bases, J shed 9 bases, and the junction held 10 bases outside the gene matches. The CDR3 sequence: CASSYGGQGSRSYTF. CDR3 DNA: TGTGCCAGCAGTTACGGGGGACAGGGTAGTAGAAGCTACACCTTC.

The J gene is TRBJ1-1, the V gene TRBV30; D is perhaps TRBD1 (5 bases). The CDR3 consists of 13 residues. With 3 bases removed from V and 2 bases from J, the gap between germline ends came to 10 bases. Germline CDR1 GTSNPN, CDR2 SVGIG (reference sequence). This CDR3 reads CAWSIGDNTEAFF. For the CDR3, the DNA is TGTGCCTGGAGCATAGGGGATAACACTGAAGCTTTCTTT.

The V gene is TRBV6-1, the J gene TRBJ2-7; D may be TRBD2 (7 bases). CDR1 and CDR2 (germline): MNHNS, SASEGT. This CDR3 comprises 15 residues. Trimming removed 1 base from V and 7 bases from J, with 17 bases in between. The CDR3 spells CASSEDRAGRGEQYF. The CDR3 coding sequence is TGTGCCAGCAGTGAAGATCGGGCAGGGAGGGGGGAGCAGTACTTC.

The chain has TRBV7-3 and TRBJ2-2; D not resolved. The CDR3 is 12 residues long. Germline CDR1 reads SGHTA; CDR2 reads FQGTGA. Trimming removed 6 bases at V and 6 bases at J, with 8 bases between. Here the CDR3 reads CASSLPPGELFF. In DNA, the CDR3 is TGTGCCAGCAGTCTCCCCCCCGGGGAGCTGTTTTTT. Filled out from reference TRBV7-3 and TRBJ2-2, the complete variable domain reads GAGVSQTPSNKVTEKGKYVELRCDPISGHTALYWYRQSLGQGPEFLIYFQGTGAADDSGLPNDRFFAVRPEGSVSTLKIQRTERGDSAVYLCASSLPPGELFFGEGSRLTVL.